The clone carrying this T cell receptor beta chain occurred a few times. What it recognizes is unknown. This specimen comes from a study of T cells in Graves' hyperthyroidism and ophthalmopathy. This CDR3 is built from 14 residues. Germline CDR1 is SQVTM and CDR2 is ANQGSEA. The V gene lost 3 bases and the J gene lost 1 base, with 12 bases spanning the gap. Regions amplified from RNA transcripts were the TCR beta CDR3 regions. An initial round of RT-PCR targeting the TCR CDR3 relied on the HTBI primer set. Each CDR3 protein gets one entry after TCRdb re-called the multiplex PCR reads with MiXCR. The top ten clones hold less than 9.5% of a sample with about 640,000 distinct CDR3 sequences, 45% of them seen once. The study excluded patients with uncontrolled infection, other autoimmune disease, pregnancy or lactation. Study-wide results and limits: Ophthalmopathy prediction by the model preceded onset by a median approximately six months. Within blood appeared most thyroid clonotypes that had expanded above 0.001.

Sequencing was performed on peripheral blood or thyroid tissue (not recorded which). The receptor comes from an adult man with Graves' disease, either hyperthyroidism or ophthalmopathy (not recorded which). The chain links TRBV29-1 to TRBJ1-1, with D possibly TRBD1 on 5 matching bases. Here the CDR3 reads CSVDYRTTNTEAFF. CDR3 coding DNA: TGCAGCGTTGATTACAGGACCACGAACACTGAAGCTTTCTTT. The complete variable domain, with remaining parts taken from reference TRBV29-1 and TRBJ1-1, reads SAVISQKPSRDICQRGTSLTIQCQVDSQVTMMFWYRQQPGQSLTLIATANQGSEATYESGFVIDKFPISRPNLTFSTLTVSNMSPEDSSIYLCSVDYRTTNTEAFFGQGTRLTVV.